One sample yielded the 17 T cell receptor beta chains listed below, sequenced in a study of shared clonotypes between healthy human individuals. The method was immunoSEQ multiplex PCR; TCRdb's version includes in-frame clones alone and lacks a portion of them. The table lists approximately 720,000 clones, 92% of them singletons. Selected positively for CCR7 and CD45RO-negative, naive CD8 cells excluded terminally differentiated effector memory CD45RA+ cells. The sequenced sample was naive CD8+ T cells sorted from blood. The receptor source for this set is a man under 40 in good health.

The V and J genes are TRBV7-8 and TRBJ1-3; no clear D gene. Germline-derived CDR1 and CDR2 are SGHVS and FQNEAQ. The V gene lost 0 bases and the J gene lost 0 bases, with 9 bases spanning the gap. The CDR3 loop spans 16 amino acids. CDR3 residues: CASSLADRFSGNTIYF. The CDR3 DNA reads TGTGCCAGCAGCTTAGCAGACCGATTCTCTGGAAACACCATATATTTT.

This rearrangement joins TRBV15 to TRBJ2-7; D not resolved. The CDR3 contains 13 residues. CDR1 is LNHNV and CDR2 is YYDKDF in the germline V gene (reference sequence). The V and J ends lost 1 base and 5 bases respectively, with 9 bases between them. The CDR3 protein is CATSRVADHEQYF. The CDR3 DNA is TGTGCCACCAGCAGAGTTGCGGACCACGAGCAGTACTTC.

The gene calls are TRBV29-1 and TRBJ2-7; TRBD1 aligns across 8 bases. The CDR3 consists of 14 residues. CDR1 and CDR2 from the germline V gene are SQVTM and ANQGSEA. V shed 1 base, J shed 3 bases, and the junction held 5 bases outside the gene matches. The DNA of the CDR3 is TGCAGCGTTGAAGTTGGACAGGGACACTACGAGCAGTACTTC. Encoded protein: CSVEVGQGHYEQYF.

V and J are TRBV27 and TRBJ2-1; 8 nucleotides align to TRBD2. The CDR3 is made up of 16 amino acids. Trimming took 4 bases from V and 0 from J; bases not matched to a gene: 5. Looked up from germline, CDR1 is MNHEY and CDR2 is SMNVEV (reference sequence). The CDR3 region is CASSSLSGSSYNEQFF. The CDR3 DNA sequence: TGTGCCAGCAGTTCCCTCAGCGGGAGCTCCTACAATGAGCAGTTCTTC.

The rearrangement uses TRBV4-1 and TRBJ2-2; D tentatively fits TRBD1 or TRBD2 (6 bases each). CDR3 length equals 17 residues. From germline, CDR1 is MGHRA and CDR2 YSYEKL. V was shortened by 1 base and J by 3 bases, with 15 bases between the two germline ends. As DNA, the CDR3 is TGCGCCAGCAGCCAAGTAGGGGGGCAGATCGACACCGGGGAGCTGTTTTTT. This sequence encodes CASSQVGGQIDTGELFF.

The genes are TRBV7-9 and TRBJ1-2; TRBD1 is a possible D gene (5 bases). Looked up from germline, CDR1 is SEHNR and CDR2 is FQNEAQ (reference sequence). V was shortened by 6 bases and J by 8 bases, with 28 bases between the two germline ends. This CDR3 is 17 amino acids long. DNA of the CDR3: TGTGCCAGCAGTCTCCTGGGAAGGGCGGACATGGGAGGCGGCTACACCTTC. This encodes CASSLLGRADMGGGYTF.

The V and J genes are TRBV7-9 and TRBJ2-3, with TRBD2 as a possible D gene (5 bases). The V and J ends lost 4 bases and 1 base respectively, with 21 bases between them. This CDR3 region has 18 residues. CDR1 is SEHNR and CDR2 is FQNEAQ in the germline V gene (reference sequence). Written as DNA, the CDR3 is TGTGCCAGCAGCTACCCCGTTGTCAGCGGTCCTCGCACAGATACGCAGTATTTT. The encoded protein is CASSYPVVSGPRTDTQYF.

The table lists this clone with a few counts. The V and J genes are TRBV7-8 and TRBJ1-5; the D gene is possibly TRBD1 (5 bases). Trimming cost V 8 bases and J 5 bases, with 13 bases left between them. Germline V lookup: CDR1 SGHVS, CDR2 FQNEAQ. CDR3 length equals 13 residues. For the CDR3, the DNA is TGTGCCAGCGGAACGGGGGGGGATCAGCCCCAGCATTTT. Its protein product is CASGTGGDQPQHF.

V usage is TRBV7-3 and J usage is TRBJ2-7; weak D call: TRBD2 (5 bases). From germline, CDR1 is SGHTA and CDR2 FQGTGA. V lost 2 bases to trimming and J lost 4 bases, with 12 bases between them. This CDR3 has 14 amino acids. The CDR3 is CASSLFPGWYEQYF. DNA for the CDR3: TGTGCCAGCAGCTTATTTCCGGGATGGTACGAGCAGTACTTC.

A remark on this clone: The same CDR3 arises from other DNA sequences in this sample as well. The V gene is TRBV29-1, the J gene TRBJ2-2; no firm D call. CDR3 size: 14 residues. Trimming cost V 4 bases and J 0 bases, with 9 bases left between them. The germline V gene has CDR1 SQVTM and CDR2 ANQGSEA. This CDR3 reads CSVVADANTGELFF. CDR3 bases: TGCAGCGTTGTTGCAGACGCGAACACCGGGGAGCTGTTTTTT.

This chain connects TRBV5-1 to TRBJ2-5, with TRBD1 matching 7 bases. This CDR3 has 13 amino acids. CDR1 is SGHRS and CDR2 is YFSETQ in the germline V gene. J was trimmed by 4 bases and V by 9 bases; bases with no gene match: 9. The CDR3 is CATVGDSLETQYF. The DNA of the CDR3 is TGCGCCACCGTTGGGGACAGCTTAGAGACCCAGTACTTC.

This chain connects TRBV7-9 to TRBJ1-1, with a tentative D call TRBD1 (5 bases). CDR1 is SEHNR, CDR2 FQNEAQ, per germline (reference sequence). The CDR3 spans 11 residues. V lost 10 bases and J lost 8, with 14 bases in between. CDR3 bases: TGTGCCATAGACAGCGGAGGCGAAGCTTTCTTT. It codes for CAIDSGGEAFF.

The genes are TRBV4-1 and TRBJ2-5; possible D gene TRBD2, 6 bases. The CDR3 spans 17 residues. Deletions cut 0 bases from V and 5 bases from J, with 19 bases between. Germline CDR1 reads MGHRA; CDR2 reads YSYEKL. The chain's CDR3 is CASSQDWAGLPPETQYF. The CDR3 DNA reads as TGCGCCAGCAGCCAAGACTGGGCGGGACTTCCCCCGGAGACCCAGTACTTC.

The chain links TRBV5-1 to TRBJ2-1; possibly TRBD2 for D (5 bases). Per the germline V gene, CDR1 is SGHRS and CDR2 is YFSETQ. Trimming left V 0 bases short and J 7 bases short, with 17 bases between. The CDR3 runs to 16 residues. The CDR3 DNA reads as TGCGCCAGCAGCTTGGGGGTAGGACTTCGTTCGAATGAGCAGTTCTTC. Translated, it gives CASSLGVGLRSNEQFF.

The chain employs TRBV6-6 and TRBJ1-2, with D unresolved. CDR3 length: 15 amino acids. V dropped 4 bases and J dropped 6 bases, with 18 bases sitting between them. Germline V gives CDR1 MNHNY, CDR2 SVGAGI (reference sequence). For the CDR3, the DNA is TGTGCCAGCAGTTCAAATCGGCCTCCAACCCATGGCTACACCTTC. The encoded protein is CASSSNRPPTHGYTF.

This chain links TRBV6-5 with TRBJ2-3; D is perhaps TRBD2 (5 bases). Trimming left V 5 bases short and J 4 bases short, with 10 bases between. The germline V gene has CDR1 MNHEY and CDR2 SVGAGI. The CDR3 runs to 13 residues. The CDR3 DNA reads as TGTGCCAGCAGTGCACTAGTTCCAGATACGCAGTATTTT. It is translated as CASSALVPDTQYF.

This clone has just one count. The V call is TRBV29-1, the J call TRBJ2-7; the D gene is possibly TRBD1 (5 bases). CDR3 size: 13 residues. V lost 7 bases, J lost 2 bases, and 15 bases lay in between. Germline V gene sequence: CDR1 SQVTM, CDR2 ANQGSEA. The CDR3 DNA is TGCAGCGCAGCAGGGTCCGATGCCTACGAGCAGTACTTC. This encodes CSAAGSDAYEQYF.